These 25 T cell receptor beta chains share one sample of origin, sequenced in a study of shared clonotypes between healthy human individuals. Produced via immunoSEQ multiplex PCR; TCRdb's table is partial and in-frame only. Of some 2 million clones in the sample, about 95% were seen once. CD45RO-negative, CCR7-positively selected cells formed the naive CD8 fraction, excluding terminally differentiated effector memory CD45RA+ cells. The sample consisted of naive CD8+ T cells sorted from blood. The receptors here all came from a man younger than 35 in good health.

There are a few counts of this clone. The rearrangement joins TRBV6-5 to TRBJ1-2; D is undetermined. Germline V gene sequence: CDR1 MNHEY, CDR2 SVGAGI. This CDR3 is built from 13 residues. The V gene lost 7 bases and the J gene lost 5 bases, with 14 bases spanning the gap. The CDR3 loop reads CASNSDLGYGYTF. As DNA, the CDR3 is TGTGCCAGCAATTCGGACCTGGGGTATGGCTACACCTTC.

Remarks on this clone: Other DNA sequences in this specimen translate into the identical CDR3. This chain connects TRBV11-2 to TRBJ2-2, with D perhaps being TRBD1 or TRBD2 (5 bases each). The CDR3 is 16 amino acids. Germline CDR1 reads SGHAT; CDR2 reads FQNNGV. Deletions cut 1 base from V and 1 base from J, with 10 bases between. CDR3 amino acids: CASSLGPGRNTGELFF. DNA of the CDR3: TGTGCCAGCAGCTTAGGCCCGGGACGGAACACCGGGGAGCTGTTTTTT.

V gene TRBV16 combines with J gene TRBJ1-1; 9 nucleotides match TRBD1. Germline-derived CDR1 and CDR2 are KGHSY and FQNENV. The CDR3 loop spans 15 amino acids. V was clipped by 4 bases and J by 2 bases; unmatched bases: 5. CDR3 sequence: CASSLRTGVNTEAFF. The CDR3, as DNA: TGTGCCAGCAGCCTTAGGACAGGGGTCAACACTGAAGCTTTCTTT.

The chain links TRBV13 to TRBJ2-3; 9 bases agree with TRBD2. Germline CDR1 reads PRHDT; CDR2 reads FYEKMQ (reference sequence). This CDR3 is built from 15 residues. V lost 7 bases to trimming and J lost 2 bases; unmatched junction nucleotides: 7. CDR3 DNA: TGTGCCAGCATGCTTAGCGGGGGAATCACAGATACGCAGTATTTT. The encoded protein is CASMLSGGITDTQYF.

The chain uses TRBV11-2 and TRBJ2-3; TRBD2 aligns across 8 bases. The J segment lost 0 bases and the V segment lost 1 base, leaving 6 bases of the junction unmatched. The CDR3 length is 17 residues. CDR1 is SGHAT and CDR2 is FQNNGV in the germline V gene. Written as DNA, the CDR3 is TGTGCCAGCAGCTTAGTATTTGCGGGAGGAAGCACAGATACGCAGTATTTT. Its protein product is CASSLVFAGGSTDTQYF.

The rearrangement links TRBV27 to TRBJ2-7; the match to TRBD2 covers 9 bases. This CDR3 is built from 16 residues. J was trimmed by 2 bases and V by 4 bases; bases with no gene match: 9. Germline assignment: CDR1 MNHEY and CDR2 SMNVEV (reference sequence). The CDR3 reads CASSWISSGKPYEQYF. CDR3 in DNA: TGTGCCAGCAGTTGGATCTCTAGCGGGAAACCCTACGAGCAGTACTTC.

For the CDR3, the DNA is TGCGCCAGCAGCCCCCTGTGGGGCAGCATGGAGACCCAGTACTTC. It yields the protein CASSPLWGSMETQYF. The genes are TRBV4-1 and TRBJ2-5; possible D gene TRBD1, 5 bases. CDR1 and CDR2 from the germline V gene are MGHRA and YSYEKL. V was clipped by 4 bases and J by 5 bases, with 17 bases between them. The CDR3 consists of 15 residues.

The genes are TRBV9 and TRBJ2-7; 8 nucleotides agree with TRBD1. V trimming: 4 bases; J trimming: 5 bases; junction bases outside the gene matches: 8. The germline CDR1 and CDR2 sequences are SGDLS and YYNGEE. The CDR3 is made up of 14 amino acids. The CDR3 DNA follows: TGTGCCAGCAGCATACAGGGGGAAACGGACGAGCAGTACTTC. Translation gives CASSIQGETDEQYF. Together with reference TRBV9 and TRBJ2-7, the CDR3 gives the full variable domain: DSGVTQTPKHLITATGQRVTLRCSPRSGDLSVYWYQQSLDQGLQFLIQYYNGEERAKGNILERFSAQQFPDLHSELNLSSLELGDSALYFCASSIQGETDEQYFGPGTRLTVT.

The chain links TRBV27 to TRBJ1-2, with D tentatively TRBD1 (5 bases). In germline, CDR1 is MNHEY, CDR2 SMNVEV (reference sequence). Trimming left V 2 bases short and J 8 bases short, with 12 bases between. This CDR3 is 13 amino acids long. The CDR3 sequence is CASSLGVGTGYTF. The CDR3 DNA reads TGTGCCAGCAGTTTAGGTGTAGGGACCGGCTACACCTTC.

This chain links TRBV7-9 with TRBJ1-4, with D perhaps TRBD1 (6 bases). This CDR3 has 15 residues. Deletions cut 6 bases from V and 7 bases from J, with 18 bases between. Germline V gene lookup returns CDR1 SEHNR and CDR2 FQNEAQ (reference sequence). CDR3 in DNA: TGTGCCAGCAGTCACGTAGGGGGTGGGGTTGAAAAACTGTTTTTT. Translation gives CASSHVGGGVEKLFF.

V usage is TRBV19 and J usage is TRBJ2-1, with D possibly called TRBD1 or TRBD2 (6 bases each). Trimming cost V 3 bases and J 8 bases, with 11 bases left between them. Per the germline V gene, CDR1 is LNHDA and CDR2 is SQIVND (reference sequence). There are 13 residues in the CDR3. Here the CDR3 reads CASSMFGGDEQFF. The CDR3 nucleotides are TGTGCCAGTAGTATGTTCGGGGGCGATGAGCAGTTCTTC.

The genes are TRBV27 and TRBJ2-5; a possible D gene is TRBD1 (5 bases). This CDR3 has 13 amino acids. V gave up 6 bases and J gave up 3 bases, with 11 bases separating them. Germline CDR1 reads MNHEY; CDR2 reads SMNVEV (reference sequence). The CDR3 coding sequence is TGTGCCAGCAGCTCCGGCAGGGAAGAGACCCAGTACTTC. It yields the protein CASSSGREETQYF.

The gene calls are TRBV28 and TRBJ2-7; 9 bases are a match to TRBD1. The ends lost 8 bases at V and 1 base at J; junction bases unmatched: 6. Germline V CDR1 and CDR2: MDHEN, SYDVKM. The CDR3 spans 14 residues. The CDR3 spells CASLSGTGSYEQYF. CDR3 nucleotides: TGTGCCAGCCTCTCCGGGACAGGGTCCTACGAGCAGTACTTC.

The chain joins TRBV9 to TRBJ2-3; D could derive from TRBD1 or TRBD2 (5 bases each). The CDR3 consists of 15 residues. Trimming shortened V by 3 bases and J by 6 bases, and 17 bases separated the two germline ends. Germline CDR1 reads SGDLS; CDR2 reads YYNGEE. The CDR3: CASSEWGRTADTQYF. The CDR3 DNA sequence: TGTGCCAGCAGCGAGTGGGGACGGACGGCCGATACGCAGTATTTT.

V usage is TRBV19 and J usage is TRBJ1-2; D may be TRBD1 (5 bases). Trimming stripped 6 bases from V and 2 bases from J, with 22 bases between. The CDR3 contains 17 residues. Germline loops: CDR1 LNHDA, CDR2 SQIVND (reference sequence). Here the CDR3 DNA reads TGTGCCAGTAGAGAGCTAAACCAGGGCGTTGACAACTATGGCTACACCTTC. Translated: CASRELNQGVDNYGYTF.

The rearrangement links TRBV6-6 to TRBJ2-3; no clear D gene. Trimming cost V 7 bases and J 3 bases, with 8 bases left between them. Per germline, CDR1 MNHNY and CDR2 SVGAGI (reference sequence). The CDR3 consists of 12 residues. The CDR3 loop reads CASTPPTDTQYF. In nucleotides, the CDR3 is TGTGCCAGCACCCCCCCGACAGATACGCAGTATTTT.

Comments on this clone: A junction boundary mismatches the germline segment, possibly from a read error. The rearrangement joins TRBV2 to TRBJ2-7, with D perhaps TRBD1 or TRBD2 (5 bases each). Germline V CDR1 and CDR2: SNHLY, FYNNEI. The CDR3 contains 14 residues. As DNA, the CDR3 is TGTGTCAGCAAGAGGGACGGCGCACCCTACGAGCAGTACTTC. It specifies CVSKRDGAPYEQYF.

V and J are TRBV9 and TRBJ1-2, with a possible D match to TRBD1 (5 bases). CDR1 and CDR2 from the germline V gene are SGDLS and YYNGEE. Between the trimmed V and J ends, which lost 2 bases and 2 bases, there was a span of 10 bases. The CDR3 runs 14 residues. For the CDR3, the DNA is TGTGCCAGCAGCGTCTCGACAGAAAACTATGGCTACACCTTC. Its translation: CASSVSTENYGYTF.

CDR3 nucleotides: TGTGCCAGCAGTGGAGACCGAGCGGGAGATCCCAACGAGCAGTACTTC. Protein: CASSGDRAGDPNEQYF. This sequence joins TRBV2 and TRBJ2-7; 8 nucleotides match TRBD2. Looked up from germline, CDR1 is SNHLY and CDR2 is FYNNEI. This CDR3 spans 16 amino acids. The ends lost 4 bases at V and 5 bases at J; junction bases unmatched: 13.

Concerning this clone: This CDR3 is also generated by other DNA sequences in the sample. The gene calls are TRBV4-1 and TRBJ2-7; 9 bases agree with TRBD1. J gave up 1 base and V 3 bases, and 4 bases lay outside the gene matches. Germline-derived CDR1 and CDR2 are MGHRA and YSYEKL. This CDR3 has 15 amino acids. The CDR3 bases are TGCGCCAGCAGCCACCCGGGACAGGGTTCCTACGAGCAGTACTTC. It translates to CASSHPGQGSYEQYF.

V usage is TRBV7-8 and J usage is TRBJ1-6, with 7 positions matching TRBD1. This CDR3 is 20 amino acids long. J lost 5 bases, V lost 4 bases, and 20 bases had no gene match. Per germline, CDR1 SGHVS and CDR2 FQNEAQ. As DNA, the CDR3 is TGTGCCAGCAGCTCGATGCCCAATCCCAGGGGGTCGGATGATAATTCACCCCTCCACTTT. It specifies CASSSMPNPRGSDDNSPLHF. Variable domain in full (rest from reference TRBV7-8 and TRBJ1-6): GAGVSQSPRYKVAKRGQDVALRCDPISGHVSLFWYQQALGQGPEFLTYFQNEAQLDKSGLPSDRFFAERPEGSVSTLKIQRTQQEDSAVYLCASSSMPNPRGSDDNSPLHFGNGTRLTVT.

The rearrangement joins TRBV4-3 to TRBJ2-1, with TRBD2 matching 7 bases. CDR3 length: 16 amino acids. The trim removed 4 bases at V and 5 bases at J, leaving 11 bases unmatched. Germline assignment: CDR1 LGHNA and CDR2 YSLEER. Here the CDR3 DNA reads TGCGCCAGCAGCCCAGAGGCGGGAGCCGGACACAATGAGCAGTTCTTC. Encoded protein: CASSPEAGAGHNEQFF.

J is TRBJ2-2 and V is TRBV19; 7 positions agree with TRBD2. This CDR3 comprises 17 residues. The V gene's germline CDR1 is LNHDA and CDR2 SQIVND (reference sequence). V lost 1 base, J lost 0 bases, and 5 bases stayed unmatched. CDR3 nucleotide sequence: TGTGCCAGTAGTATAGTCCTAGCGGCCGCGAACACCGGGGAGCTGTTTTTT. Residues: CASSIVLAAANTGELFF.

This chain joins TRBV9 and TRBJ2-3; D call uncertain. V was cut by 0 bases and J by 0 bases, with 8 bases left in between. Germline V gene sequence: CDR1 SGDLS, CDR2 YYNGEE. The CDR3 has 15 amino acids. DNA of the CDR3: TGTGCCAGCAGCGTAGAGATCGAAAGCACAGATACGCAGTATTTT. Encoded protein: CASSVEIESTDTQYF.

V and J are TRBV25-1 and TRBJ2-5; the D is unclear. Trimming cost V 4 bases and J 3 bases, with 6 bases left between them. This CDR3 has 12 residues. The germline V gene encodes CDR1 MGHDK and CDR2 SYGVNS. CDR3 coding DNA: TGTGCCAGCAGTGTGACGGAAGAGACCCAGTACTTC. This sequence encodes CASSVTEETQYF.